These 26 T cell receptor beta chains share one sample of origin, sequenced in a study of beta chain features in type 1 diabetes. Overall study findings and caveats: The study found moderately but significantly shorter TCRB CDR3s in all four CD4+ subsets of Type 1 diabetes patients.

The antigens these receptors bind are not known. Isolated RNA was reverse transcribed in full, so expressed TCRB transcripts were sequenced. Assay: immunoSEQ multiplex PCR; the TCRdb copy retains only in-frame clones and omits some. The sample lists hundreds of thousands of clones, about 14% occurring once. The sequencing sample was made of naive CD4+ T cells from blood. These receptors came from a man younger than 30 with type 1 diabetes.

This clone was counted only a few times. The gene calls are TRBV5-1 and TRBJ2-3, with D possibly matching TRBD2 (5 bases). The CDR3 sequence is 13 residues long. In germline, CDR1 is SGHRS, CDR2 YFSETQ. V lost 4 bases to trimming and J lost 4 bases, with 10 bases between them. The CDR3 loop reads CASSQLRADTQYF. The CDR3 DNA reads as TGCGCCAGCAGCCAGTTGAGGGCAGATACGCAGTATTTT.

This clone was seen only a few times. The rearrangement uses TRBV14 and TRBJ1-2; D is possibly TRBD1 (5 bases). V dropped 5 bases and J dropped 1 base, with 8 bases sitting between them. CDR1 is SGHDN, CDR2 FVKESK, per germline. CDR3 length: 13 residues. CDR3 sequence reads: CASSSGLNYGYTF. The CDR3 coding sequence is TGTGCCAGCAGCTCGGGGCTTAACTATGGCTACACCTTC.

In this sample, this clone turned up a few times. The J gene is TRBJ1-3, the V gene TRBV4-2; D gene uncertain. V was clipped by 0 bases and J by 0 bases, with 9 bases between them. This CDR3 has 16 residues. Germline V gene data show CDR1 as LGHNA and CDR2 as YNFKEQ. The CDR3 is CASSQDKWGSGNTIYF. CDR3 bases: TGTGCCAGCAGCCAAGATAAGTGGGGCTCTGGAAACACCATATATTTT.

The chain couples TRBV15 to TRBJ2-1; 10 positions agree with TRBD2. V was clipped by 10 bases and J by 4 bases; unmatched bases: 4. The V gene's germline CDR1 is LNHNV and CDR2 YYDKDF (reference sequence). CDR3 size: 13 residues. The CDR3 reads CASGTSVYNEQFF. The CDR3 region has the DNA TGTGCCAGCGGGACTAGCGTATACAATGAGCAGTTCTTC.

The chain combines TRBV18 with TRBJ2-1; TRBD2 agrees at 7 bases. Germline trimming cut 6 bases from V and 6 bases from J; bases unmatched to any gene: 11. The CDR3 has 15 amino acids. CDR1 and CDR2 from the germline V gene are KGHSH and LQKENI. CDR3 residues: CASSPGGPGPNEQFF. DNA for the CDR3: TGTGCCAGCTCCCCGGGGGGTCCCGGGCCCAATGAGCAGTTCTTC.

As regards this clone: Different DNA sequences within this sample yield the same CDR3. The V gene is TRBV30, the J gene TRBJ1-2, with D unclear. Trimming took off 2 bases at V and 3 bases at J, with 7 bases between the two ends. Germline V gene lookup returns CDR1 GTSNPN and CDR2 SVGIG (reference sequence). This CDR3 has 12 amino acids. CDR3 loop: CAWSPGYYGYTF. CDR3 nucleotide sequence: TGTGCCTGGAGTCCCGGCTACTATGGCTACACCTTC.

The chain recombines TRBV5-1 with TRBJ2-1, with D possibly being TRBD1 (6 bases). The germline V gene has CDR1 SGHRS and CDR2 YFSETQ. This CDR3 comprises 16 residues. Between the trimmed V and J ends, which lost 6 bases and 0 bases, there was a span of 16 bases. Here the CDR3 DNA reads TGCGCCAGCACCAAACAGGGTCCCCCCTCCTACAATGAGCAGTTCTTC. It codes for CASTKQGPPSYNEQFF.

This clone was seen a handful of times. The chain couples TRBV6-4 to TRBJ2-1; TRBD2 matches 8 bases. CDR3 length equals 15 residues. Losses at the gene ends were 2 bases for V and 3 bases for J; bases not matched to a gene: 3. Per germline, CDR1 MRHNA and CDR2 SNTAGT. The CDR3 here is CASSDPGLVYNEQFF. CDR3 nucleotides: TGTGCCAGCAGTGACCCGGGACTAGTCTACAATGAGCAGTTCTTC.

This chain connects TRBV6-1 to TRBJ2-5; possible D gene TRBD2, 6 bases. The CDR3 is 13 residues long. Between the trimmed V and J ends, which lost 4 bases and 4 bases, there was a span of 10 bases. CDR1 MNHNS and CDR2 SASEGT come from the germline V gene. The CDR3 sequence is CASSGGLLETQYF. The CDR3 coding sequence is TGTGCCAGCAGTGGGGGACTGCTAGAGACCCAGTACTTC.

The genes are TRBV7-3 and TRBJ2-1; maybe TRBD2 (6 bases). V dropped 5 bases and J dropped 5 bases, with 16 bases sitting between them. Germline-derived CDR1 and CDR2 are SGHTA and FQGTGA. This CDR3 has 15 residues. The CDR3 DNA reads as TGTGCCAGCAGCCCCGGGGGTAGCTGGAACAATGAGCAGTTCTTC. This codes for CASSPGGSWNNEQFF.

This clone was counted between two and nine times. This rearrangement joins TRBV25-1 to TRBJ2-7, with TRBD1 as a possible D gene (6 bases). There are 14 residues in the CDR3. The germline CDR1 and CDR2 sequences are MGHDK and SYGVNS. V was cut by 6 bases and J by 5 bases, with 17 bases left in between. This CDR3 is CASSLRTESHEQYF. The DNA for the CDR3 is TGTGCCAGCAGCCTAAGGACAGAGTCCCACGAGCAGTACTTC.

This clone appeared a few times. This chain links TRBV6-5 with TRBJ2-7, with TRBD1 as a possible D gene (5 bases). From germline, CDR1 is MNHEY and CDR2 SVGAGI. V dropped 0 bases and J dropped 2 bases, with 11 bases sitting between them. This CDR3 region has 15 residues. CDR3 loop: CASSYSIQATYEQYF. The CDR3 bases are TGTGCCAGCAGTTACTCGATACAGGCGACCTACGAGCAGTACTTC.

The chain uses TRBV30 and TRBJ2-3; D is ambiguous. The CDR3 has 14 amino acids. From germline, CDR1 is GTSNPN and CDR2 SVGIG (reference sequence). Trimming pared 1 base from V and 2 bases from J, leaving 10 bases between. CDR3 in amino acids: CAWSGKATTDTQYF. CDR3 DNA sequence: TGTGCCTGGAGTGGGAAGGCTACCACAGATACGCAGTATTTT. Based on the CDR3 plus reference TRBV30 and TRBJ2-3, the full variable domain is SQTIHQWPATLVQPVGSPLSLECTVEGTSNPNLYWYRQAAGRGLQLLFYSVGIGQISSEVPQNLSASRPQDRQFILSSKKLLLSDSGFYLCAWSGKATTDTQYFGPGTRLTVL.

V gene TRBV14 combines with J gene TRBJ2-3; 11 bases align to TRBD2. V lost 1 base to trimming and J lost 0 bases; unmatched junction nucleotides: 12. Germline-derived CDR1 and CDR2 are SGHDN and FVKESK. This CDR3 spans 20 amino acids. The CDR3 DNA reads TGTGCCAGCAGCCAAGGACTAGCGGGAATTACGTGGACTAGCACAGATACGCAGTATTTT. Its translation: CASSQGLAGITWTSTDTQYF.

The table lists this clone with a few counts. This chain links TRBV28 with TRBJ2-3, with D perhaps TRBD1 or TRBD2 (5 bases each). Trimming left V 5 bases short and J 6 bases short, with 9 bases between. Germline CDR1 MDHEN, CDR2 SYDVKM. The CDR3 has 12 amino acids. In DNA, the CDR3 is TGTGCCAGCAGTCTCGGGGCTGATACGCAGTATTTT. Amino acid sequence: CASSLGADTQYF.

The chain employs TRBV18 and TRBJ1-2, with 8 bases lining up with TRBD1. Germline assignment: CDR1 KGHSH and CDR2 LQKENI. The CDR3 has 15 residues. V gave up 1 base and J gave up 4 bases; unmatched junction bases: 5. The CDR3 loop reads CASSPQGQGAYGYTF. The CDR3 coding sequence is TGTGCCAGCTCACCACAAGGACAGGGAGCCTATGGCTACACCTTC.

This clone was seen more than once but under ten times. The rearrangement links TRBV9 to TRBJ1-5; D perhaps matches TRBD1 (6 bases). The V gene's germline CDR1 is SGDLS and CDR2 YYNGEE. The CDR3 is 14 amino acids. V lost 6 bases, J lost 5 bases, and 15 bases lay in between. The DNA for the CDR3 is TGTGCCAGCACCTCCGGGGACACTTATCAGCCCCAGCATTTT. Protein sequence: CASTSGDTYQPQHF.

This clone was observed a handful of times. This chain links TRBV11-2 with TRBJ2-1, with D possibly TRBD2 on 6 matching bases. The germline V and J ends were trimmed by 0 bases and 6 bases, with 15 bases remaining between them. The CDR3 consists of 16 residues. CDR1 and CDR2 from the germline V gene are SGHAT and FQNNGV. The DNA for the CDR3 is TGTGCCAGCAGCTTAGAAGGGACGGGGAGGTCCAATGAGCAGTTCTTC. Residues: CASSLEGTGRSNEQFF.

This chain joins TRBV5-1 and TRBJ2-1; the match to TRBD2 covers 7 bases. The CDR3 is 19 residues long. The V segment lost 2 bases and the J segment 0 bases; nucleotides outside the gene matches: 14. The germline V gene encodes CDR1 SGHRS and CDR2 YFSETQ. This CDR3 reads CASSFGKGTTLISYNEQFF. The CDR3 nucleotides are TGCGCCAGCAGCTTCGGGAAAGGGACTACATTAATCTCCTACAATGAGCAGTTCTTC.

This clone was detected a few times. The chain combines TRBV29-1 with TRBJ2-1, with 13 nucleotides matching TRBD2. Germline V gives CDR1 SQVTM, CDR2 ANQGSEA. J was trimmed by 0 bases and V by 6 bases; bases with no gene match: 5. This CDR3 contains 16 residues. CDR3 amino acids: CSVAWTSGGSYNEQFF. The CDR3 DNA reads TGCAGCGTGGCCTGGACTAGCGGGGGCTCCTACAATGAGCAGTTCTTC.

The chain recombines TRBV4-1 with TRBJ2-1; 8 bases line up with TRBD2. The CDR3 consists of 19 residues. V was clipped by 3 bases and J by 2 bases; unmatched bases: 15. Germline V gene sequence: CDR1 MGHRA, CDR2 YSYEKL. This CDR3 is CASSQARSGKQGTYNEQFF. CDR3 bases: TGCGCCAGCAGCCAGGCCCGTAGCGGGAAGCAGGGGACCTACAATGAGCAGTTCTTC.

This clone was detected a few times. The chain uses TRBV27 and TRBJ2-3; either TRBD1 or TRBD2 may fit D (6 bases each). The V gene's germline CDR1 is MNHEY and CDR2 SMNVEV (reference sequence). Trimming took 6 bases from V and 2 from J, leaving 15 bases between them. This CDR3 is 15 amino acids long. CDR3 sequence: CASSKRGDFTDTQYF. The CDR3 nucleotides read TGTGCCAGCAGCAAAAGGGGGGATTTCACAGATACGCAGTATTTT.

A few counts support this clone. The J gene is TRBJ2-3, the V gene TRBV7-2; 8 nucleotides agree with TRBD1. V lost 1 base to trimming and J lost 8 bases; unmatched junction nucleotides: 8. CDR1 SGHTA and CDR2 FQGNSA come from the germline V gene. The CDR3 totals 15 residues. For the CDR3, the DNA is TGTGCCAGCAGCTTAGGGGACAGGCCCCTTGGTACGCAGTATTTT. Amino acids: CASSLGDRPLGTQYF.

This clone was detected a few times. The chain is built from TRBV9 and TRBJ2-3; no firm D call. This CDR3 spans 14 amino acids. Germline V gives CDR1 SGDLS, CDR2 YYNGEE. V was pared by 0 bases and J by 4 bases, with 9 bases between. CDR3 nucleotide sequence: TGTGCCAGCAGCGTAGATGGGGAAGCAGATACGCAGTATTTT. Its protein is CASSVDGEADTQYF.

The V and J genes are TRBV28 and TRBJ2-6; 7 bases are a match to TRBD1. With 2 bases clipped from V and 0 bases from J, the junction kept 7 bases outside the gene matches. Germline CDR1 MDHEN, CDR2 SYDVKM. The CDR3 sequence is 18 residues long. The CDR3 spells CASSLSRGQPSGANVLTF. DNA for the CDR3: TGTGCCAGCAGTTTAAGTAGGGGGCAGCCCTCTGGGGCCAACGTCCTGACTTTC.

V usage is TRBV15 and J usage is TRBJ1-1; D is ambiguous. The ends were cut back, 2 bases at V and 9 bases at J, with 13 bases in the middle. The CDR3 length is 13 residues. The germline V gene has CDR1 LNHNV and CDR2 YYDKDF (reference sequence). CDR3 sequence: CATSRPREAQAFF. CDR3 sequence (DNA): TGTGCCACCAGCAGACCCCGGGAGGCCCAAGCTTTCTTT.